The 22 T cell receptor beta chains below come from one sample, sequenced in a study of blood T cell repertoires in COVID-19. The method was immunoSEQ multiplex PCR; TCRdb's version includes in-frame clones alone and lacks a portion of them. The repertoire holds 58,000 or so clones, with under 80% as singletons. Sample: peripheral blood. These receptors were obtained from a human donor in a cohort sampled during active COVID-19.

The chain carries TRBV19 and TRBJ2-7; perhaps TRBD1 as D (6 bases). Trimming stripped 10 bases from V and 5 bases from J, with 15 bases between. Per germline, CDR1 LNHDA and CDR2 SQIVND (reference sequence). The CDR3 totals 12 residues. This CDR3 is CATGDNVNEQYF. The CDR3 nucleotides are TGTGCCACAGGGGACAACGTGAACGAGCAGTACTTC.

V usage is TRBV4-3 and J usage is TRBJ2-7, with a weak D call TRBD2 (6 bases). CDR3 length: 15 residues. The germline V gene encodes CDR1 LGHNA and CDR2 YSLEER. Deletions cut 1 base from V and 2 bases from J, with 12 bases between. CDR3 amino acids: CASSQVIGLTYEQYF. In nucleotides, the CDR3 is TGCGCCAGCAGCCAAGTAATCGGACTAACCTACGAGCAGTACTTC.

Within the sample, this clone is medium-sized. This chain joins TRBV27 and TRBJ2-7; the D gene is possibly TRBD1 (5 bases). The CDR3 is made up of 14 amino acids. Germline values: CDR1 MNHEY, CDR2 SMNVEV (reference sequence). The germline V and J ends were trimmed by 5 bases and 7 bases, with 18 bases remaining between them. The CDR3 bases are TGTGCCAGCAGTACAAGATCAGGGATTGAGGAGCAGTACTTC. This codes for CASSTRSGIEEQYF.

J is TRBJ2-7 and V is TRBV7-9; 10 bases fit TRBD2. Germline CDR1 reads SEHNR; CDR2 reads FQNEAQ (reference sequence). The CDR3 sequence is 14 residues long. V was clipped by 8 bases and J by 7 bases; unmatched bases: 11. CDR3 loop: CASDERGGFGEQYF. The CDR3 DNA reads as TGTGCCAGCGACGAGCGGGGGGGATTCGGAGAGCAGTACTTC.

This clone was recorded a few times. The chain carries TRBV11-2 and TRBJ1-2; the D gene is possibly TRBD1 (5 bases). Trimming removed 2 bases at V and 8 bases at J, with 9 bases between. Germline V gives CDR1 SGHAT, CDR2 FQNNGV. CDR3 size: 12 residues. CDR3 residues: CASSLKGNGYTF. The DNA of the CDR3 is TGTGCCAGCAGCTTAAAGGGGAACGGCTACACCTTC.

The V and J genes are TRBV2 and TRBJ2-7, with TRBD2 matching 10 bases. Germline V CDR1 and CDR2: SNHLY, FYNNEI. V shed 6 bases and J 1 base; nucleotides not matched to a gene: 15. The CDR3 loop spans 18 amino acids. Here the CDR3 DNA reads TGTGCCAGCAGAGAGCCGACTAGCGGGTGGGGTGATTCCTACGAGCAGTACTTC. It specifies CASREPTSGWGDSYEQYF.

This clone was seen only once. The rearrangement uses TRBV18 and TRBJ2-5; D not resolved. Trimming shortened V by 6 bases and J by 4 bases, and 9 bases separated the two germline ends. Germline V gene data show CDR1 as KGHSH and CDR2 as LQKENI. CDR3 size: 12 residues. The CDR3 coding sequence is TGTGCCAGCTCCCCAGGCGGAGAGACCCAGTACTTC. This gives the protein CASSPGGETQYF.

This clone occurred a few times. This CDR3 reads CASSQVGLTTEAFF. CDR3 sequence (DNA): TGCGCCAGCAGCCAAGTAGGACTGACTACTGAAGCTTTCTTT. The chain has TRBV4-1 and TRBJ1-1; unclear D gene. The V end was cut by 1 base, the J end by 5 bases, with 11 bases between. CDR1 and CDR2 from the germline V gene are MGHRA and YSYEKL. This CDR3 has 14 residues.

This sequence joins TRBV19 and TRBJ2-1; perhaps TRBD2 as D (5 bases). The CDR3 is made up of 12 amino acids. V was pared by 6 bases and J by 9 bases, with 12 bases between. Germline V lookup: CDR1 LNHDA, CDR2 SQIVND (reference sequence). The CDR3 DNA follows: TGTGCCAGTAGCCCAAGGGAGACTGAGCAGTTCTTC. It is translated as CASSPRETEQFF. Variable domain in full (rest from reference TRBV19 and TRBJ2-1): DGGITQSPKYLFRKEGQNVTLSCEQNLNHDAMYWYRQDPGQGLRLIYYSQIVNDFQKGDIAEGYSVSREKKESFPLTVTSAQKNPTAFYLCASSPRETEQFFGPGTRLTVL.

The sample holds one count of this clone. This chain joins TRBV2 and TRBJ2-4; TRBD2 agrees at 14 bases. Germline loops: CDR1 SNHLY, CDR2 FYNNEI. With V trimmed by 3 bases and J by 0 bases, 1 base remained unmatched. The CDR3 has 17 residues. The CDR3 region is CASSEGLAGVAKNIQYF. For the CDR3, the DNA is TGTGCCAGCAGTGAGGGACTAGCGGGAGTAGCCAAAAACATTCAGTACTTC. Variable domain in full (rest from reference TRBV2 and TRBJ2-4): EPEVTQTPSHQVTQMGQEVILRCVPISNHLYFYWYRQILGQKVEFLVSFYNNEISEKSEIFDDQFSVERPDGSNFTLKIRSTKLEDSAMYFCASSEGLAGVAKNIQYFGAGTRLSVL.

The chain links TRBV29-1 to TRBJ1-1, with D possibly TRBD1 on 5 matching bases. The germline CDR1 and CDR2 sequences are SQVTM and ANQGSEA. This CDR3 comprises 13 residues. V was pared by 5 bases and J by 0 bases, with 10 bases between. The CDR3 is CSVWSGMNTEAFF. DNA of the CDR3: TGCAGCGTTTGGTCAGGGATGAACACTGAAGCTTTCTTT.

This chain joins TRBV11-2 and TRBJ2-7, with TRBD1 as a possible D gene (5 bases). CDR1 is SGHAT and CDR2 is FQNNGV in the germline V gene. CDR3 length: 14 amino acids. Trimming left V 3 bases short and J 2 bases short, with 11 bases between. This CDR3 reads CASSLGQGTYEQYF. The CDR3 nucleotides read TGTGCCAGCAGCTTGGGGCAAGGGACCTACGAGCAGTACTTC.

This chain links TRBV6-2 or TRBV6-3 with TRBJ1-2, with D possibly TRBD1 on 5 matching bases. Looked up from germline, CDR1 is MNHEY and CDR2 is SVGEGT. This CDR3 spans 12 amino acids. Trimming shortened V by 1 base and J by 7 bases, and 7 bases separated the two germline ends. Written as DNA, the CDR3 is TGTGCCAGCAGTTACTGGCAGGGTGGCTACACCTTC. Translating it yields CASSYWQGGYTF.

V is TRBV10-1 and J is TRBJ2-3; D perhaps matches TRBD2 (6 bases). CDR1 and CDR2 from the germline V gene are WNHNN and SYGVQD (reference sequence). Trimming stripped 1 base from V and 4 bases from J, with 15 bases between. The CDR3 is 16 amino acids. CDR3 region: CASSELGLLGPDTQYF. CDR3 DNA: TGCGCCAGCAGTGAGTTGGGACTCTTGGGGCCAGATACGCAGTATTTT.

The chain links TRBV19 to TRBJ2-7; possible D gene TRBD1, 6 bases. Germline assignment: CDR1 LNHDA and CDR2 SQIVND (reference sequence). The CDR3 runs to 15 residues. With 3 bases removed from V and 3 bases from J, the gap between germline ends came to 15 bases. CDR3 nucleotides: TGTGCCAGTAGTATTTCCGGGACACTCAACTACGAGCAGTACTTC. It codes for CASSISGTLNYEQYF.

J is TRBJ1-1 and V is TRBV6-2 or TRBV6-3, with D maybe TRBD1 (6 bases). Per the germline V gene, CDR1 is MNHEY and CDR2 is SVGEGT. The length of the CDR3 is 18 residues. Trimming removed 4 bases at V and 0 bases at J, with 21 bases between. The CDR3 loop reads CASSSGGSKQGLNTEAFF. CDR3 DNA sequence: TGTGCCAGCAGTTCGGGGGGATCTAAACAGGGACTGAACACTGAAGCTTTCTTT.

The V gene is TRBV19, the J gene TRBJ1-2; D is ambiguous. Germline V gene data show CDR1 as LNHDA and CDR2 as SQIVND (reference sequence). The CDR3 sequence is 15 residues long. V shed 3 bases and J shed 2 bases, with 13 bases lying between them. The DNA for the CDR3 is TGTGCCAGTAGTATCCCGGCCAGGCGAAACTATGGCTACACCTTC. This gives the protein CASSIPARRNYGYTF.

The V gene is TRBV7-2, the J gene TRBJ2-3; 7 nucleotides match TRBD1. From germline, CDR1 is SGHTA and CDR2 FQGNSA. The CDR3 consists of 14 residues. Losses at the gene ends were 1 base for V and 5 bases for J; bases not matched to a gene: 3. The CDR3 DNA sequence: TGTGCCAGCAGCTTAGAAGGGGGCGTAGATACGCAGTATTTT. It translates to CASSLEGGVDTQYF.

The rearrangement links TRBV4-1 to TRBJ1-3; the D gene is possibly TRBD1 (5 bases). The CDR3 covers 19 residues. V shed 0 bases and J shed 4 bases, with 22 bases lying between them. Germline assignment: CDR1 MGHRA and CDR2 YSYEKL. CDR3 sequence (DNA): TGCGCCAGCAGCCAAGATTCAAATGATGGGTCAGGGTTGGGAAACACCATATATTTT. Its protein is CASSQDSNDGSGLGNTIYF.

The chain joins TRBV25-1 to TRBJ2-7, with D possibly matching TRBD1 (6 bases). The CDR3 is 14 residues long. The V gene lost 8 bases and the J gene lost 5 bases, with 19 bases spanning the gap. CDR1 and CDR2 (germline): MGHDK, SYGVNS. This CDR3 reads CASSATPRGHEQYF. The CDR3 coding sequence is TGTGCCAGCTCTGCCACACCCAGGGGTCACGAGCAGTACTTC.

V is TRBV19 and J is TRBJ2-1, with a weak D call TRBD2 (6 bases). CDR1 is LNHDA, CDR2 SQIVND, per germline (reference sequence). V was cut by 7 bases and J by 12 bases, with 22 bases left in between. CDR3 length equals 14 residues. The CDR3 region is CASTSADGLEGQFF. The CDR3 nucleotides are TGTGCCAGTACTAGCGCCGACGGACTGGAGGGGCAGTTCTTC. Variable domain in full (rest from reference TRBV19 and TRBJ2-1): DGGITQSPKYLFRKEGQNVTLSCEQNLNHDAMYWYRQDPGQGLRLIYYSQIVNDFQKGDIAEGYSVSREKKESFPLTVTSAQKNPTAFYLCASTSADGLEGQFFGPGTRLTVL.

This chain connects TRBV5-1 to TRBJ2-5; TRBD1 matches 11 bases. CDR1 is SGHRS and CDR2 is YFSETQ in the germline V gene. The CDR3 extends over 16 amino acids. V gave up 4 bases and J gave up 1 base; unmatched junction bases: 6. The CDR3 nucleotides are TGCGCCAGCAGCCGGACAGGGGGCTGGTCCCAAGAGACCCAGTACTTC. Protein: CASSRTGGWSQETQYF. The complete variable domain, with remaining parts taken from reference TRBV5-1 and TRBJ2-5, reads KAGVTQTPRYLIKTRGQQVTLSCSPISGHRSVSWYQQTPGQGLQFLFEYFSETQRNKGNFPGRFSGRQFSNSRSEMNVSTLELGDSALYLCASSRTGGWSQETQYFGPGTRLLVL.